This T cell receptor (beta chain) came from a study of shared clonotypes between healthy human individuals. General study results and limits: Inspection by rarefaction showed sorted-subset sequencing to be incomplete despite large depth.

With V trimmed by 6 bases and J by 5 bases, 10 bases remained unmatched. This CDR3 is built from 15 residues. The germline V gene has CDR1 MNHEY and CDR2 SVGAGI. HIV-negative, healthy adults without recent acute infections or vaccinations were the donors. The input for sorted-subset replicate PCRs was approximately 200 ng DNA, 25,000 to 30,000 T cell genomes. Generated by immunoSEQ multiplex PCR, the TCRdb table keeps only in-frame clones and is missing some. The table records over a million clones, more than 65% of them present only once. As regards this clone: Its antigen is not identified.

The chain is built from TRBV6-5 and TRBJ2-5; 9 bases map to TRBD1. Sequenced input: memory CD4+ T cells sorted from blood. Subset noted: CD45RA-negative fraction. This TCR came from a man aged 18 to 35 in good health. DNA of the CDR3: TGTGCCAGCAGAAAAGGACAGGGGAGGTGGGAGACCCAGTACTTC. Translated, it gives CASRKGQGRWETQYF.